Given below is one T cell receptor beta chain in context. Its antigen is undetermined. On the basis of clinical symptoms, serum thyroxine and TRAb, thyroid ultrasound and orbital computed tomography, diagnoses were made. This specimen belongs to a study of T cells in Graves' hyperthyroidism and ophthalmopathy. Overall study context: Prior to any treatment, at the point of initial diagnosis, peripheral blood was collected. Study-wide results and caveats: Blood samples included most of the expanded thyroid clonotypes exceeding 0.001.

Germline values: CDR1 MNHEY, CDR2 SVGEGT. This CDR3 contains 14 residues. V gave up 8 bases and J gave up 9 bases, with 20 bases separating them. TCR beta CDR3 regions were amplified from RNA transcripts. The HTBI set primed first-round TCR CDR3 RT-PCR. TCRdb passed the multiplex PCR reads through MiXCR, listing each CDR3 protein once. The sample shows around 690,000 distinct CDR3 sequences, about 20% of them seen only once. J is TRBJ2-1 and V is TRBV6-2 or TRBV6-3; D is possibly TRBD1 (6 bases). The TCR comes from a man aged 25 to 40 with Graves' ophthalmopathy. The sequenced sample was blood. CDR3 residues: CASGQKDPQGEQFF. The CDR3 DNA follows: TGTGCCAGCGGCCAAAAGGACCCACAGGGTGAGCAGTTCTTC.